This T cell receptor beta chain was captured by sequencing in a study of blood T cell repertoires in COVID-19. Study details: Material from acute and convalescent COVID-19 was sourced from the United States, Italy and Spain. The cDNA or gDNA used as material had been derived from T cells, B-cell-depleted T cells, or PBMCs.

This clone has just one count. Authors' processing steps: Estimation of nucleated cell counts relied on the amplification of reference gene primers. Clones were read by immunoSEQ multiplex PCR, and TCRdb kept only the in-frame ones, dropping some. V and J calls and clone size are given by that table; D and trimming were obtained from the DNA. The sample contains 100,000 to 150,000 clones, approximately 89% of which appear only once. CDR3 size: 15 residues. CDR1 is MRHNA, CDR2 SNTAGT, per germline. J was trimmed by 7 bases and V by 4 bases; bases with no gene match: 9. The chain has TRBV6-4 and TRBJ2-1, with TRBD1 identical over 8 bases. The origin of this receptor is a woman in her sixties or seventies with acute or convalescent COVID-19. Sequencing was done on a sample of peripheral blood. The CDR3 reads CASSVQGASGNEQFF. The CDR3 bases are TGTGCCAGCAGTGTTCAGGGGGCATCAGGGAATGAGCAGTTCTTC.